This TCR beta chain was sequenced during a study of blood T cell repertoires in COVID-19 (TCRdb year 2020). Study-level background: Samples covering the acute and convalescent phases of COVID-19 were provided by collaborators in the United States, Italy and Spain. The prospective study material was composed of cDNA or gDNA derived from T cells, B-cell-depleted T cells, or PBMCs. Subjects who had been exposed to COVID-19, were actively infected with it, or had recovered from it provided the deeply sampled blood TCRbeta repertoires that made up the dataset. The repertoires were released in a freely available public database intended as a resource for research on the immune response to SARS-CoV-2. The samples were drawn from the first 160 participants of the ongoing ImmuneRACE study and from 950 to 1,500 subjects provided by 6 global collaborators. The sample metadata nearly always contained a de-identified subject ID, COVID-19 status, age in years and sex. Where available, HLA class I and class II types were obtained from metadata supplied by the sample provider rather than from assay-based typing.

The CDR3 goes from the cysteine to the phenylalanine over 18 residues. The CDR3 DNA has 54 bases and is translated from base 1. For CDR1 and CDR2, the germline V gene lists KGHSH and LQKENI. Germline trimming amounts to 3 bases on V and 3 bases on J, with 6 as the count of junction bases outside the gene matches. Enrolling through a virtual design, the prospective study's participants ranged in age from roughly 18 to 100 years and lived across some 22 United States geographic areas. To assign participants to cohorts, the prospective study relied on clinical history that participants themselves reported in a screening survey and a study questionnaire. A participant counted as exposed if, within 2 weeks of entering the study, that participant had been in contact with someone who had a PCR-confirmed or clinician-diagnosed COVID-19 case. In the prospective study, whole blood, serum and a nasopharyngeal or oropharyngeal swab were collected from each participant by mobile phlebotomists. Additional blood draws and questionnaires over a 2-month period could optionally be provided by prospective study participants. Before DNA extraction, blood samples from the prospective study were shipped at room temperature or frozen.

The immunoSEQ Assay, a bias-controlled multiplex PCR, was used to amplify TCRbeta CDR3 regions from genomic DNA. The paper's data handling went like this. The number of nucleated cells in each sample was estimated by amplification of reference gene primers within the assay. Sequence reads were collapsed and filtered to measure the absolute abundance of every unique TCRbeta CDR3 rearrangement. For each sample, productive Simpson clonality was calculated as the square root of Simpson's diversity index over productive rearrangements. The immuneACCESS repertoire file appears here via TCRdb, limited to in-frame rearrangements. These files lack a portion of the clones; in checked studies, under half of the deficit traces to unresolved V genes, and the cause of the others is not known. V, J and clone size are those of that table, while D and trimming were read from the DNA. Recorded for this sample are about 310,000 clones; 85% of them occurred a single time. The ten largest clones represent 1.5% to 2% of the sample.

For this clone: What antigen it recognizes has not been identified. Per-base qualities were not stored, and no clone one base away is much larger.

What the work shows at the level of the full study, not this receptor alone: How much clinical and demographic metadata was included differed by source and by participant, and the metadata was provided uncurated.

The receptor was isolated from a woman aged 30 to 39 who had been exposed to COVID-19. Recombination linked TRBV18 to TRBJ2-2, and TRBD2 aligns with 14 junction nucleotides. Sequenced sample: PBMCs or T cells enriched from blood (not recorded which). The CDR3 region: CASSPPGLAGDYTGELFF. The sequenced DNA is TGTGCCAGCTCACCGCCGGGACTAGCGGGGGACTACACCGGGGAGCTGTTTTTT.